This record covers a single T cell receptor beta chain. Its antigen is unidentified. This CDR3 region has 14 residues. The ends were cut back, 5 bases at V and 4 bases at J, with 13 bases in the middle. The germline V gene encodes CDR1 MNHNS and CDR2 SASEGT. When sampled, the donors appeared nominally healthy, though they likely had unrecorded immune exposures. The sample belongs to a study of cytomegalovirus exposure and HLA in healthy donors. The study, taken as a whole, reports: Per a later analysis, fewer than 20,000 TCR beta sequences showed association with HLA alleles at 0.05 false discovery rate. Later, an analysis found that common viral pathogens appeared to be linked with several of the most significant clusters. A later analysis, which compared TCR beta chains of equal frequency, found the HLA-associated ones more clonally expanded.

PCR primers comprised 60 Vbeta and 13 Jbeta primers. Assay: immunoSEQ multiplex PCR; the TCRdb copy retains only in-frame clones and omits some. The table records more than 45,000 clones, about 71% of them present only once. The sequence came from an older woman in good health and CMV-seropositive. Material: PBMCs. The chain has TRBV6-1 and TRBJ2-3, with a possible D match to TRBD1 (6 bases). The CDR3 nucleotides are TGTGCCAGCAGTCCGACAGGTTACCCAGATACGCAGTATTTT. Its protein is CASSPTGYPDTQYF.